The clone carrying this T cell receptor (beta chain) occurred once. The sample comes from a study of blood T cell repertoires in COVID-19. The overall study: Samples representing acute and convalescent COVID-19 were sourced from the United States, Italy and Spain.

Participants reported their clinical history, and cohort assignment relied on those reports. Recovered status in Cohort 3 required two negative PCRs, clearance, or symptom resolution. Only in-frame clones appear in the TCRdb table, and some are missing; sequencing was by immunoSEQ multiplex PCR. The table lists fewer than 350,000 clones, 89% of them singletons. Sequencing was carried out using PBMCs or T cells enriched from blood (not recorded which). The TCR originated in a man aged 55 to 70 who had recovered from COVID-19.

As DNA, the CDR3 is TGTGCCAGCAGCCCCGGGGGGGGGATAGAGAACACTGAAGCTTTCTTT. Translating it yields CASSPGGGIENTEAFF. This chain joins TRBV5-6 and TRBJ1-1, with D perhaps matching TRBD1 (5 bases). There are 16 residues in the CDR3. The germline V gene has CDR1 SGHDT and CDR2 YYEEEE. Trimming left V 4 bases short and J 1 base short, with 17 bases between.